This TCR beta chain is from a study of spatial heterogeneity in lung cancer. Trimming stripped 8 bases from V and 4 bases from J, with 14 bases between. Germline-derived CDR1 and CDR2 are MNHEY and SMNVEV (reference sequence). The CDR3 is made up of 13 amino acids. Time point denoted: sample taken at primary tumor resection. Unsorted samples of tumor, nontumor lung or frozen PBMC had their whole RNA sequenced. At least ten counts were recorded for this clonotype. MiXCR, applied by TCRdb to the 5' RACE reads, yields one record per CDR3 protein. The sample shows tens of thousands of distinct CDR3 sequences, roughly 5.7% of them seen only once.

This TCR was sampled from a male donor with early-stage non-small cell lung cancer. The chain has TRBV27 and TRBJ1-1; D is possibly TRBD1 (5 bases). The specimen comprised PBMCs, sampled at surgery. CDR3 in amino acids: CASWGRGGTEAFF. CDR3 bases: TGTGCCAGCTGGGGTCGGGGCGGCACTGAAGCTTTCTTT.